These 2 T cell receptor beta chains were all obtained from the same sample, sequenced in a study of cytomegalovirus exposure and HLA in healthy donors. Primers for the PCR totalled 60 Vbeta and 13 Jbeta. Clones were sequenced by immunoSEQ multiplex PCR, and TCRdb holds only the in-frame ones, with some missing. The table includes more than 95,000 clones, around 80% detected once. What was sequenced was PBMCs. All receptors come from a female donor in good health and CMV-seronegative.

The CDR3 region is CASSMGRGLGEQYF. CDR3 nucleotides: TGTGCCAGTAGTATGGGCAGGGGGCTAGGCGAGCAGTACTTC. This chain connects TRBV19 to TRBJ2-7; the match to TRBD1 covers 8 bases. Trimming took 3 bases from V and 6 from J; bases not matched to a gene: 7. CDR1 is LNHDA, CDR2 SQIVND, per germline (reference sequence). The CDR3 length is 14 residues.

This clone appeared a few times. This chain links TRBV6-5 with TRBJ1-6, with 7 nucleotides matching TRBD1. Germline values: CDR1 MNHEY, CDR2 SVGAGI. Germline trimming cut 2 bases from V and 10 bases from J; bases unmatched to any gene: 5. The CDR3 has 14 residues. In DNA form, the CDR3 reads TGTGCCAGCAGTTACGACAGGGAGGACTCACCCCTCCACTTT. It specifies CASSYDREDSPLHF.